This record looks at one T cell receptor beta chain sequence and its context. Clones were read by immunoSEQ multiplex PCR, and TCRdb kept only the in-frame ones, dropping some. The data hold some 62,000 clones, with approximately 75% observed a single time. The sample is drawn from a study of radiotherapy plus CTLA-4 blockade in lung cancer. The CDR3 runs to 18 residues. Trimming pared 1 base from V and 5 bases from J, leaving 21 bases between. Germline CDR1 reads SGHVS; CDR2 reads FQNEAQ. This chain joins TRBV7-8 and TRBJ1-5; D gene unclear. The TCR sequence derives from a human donor with non-small cell lung cancer who had a complete response to radiotherapy plus ipilimumab. The material was peripheral blood, obtained from a patient treated with radiotherapy plus ipilimumab. The CDR3 DNA is TGTGCCAGCAGCTTAGTGGGCACGTTTAGTTCCATATATCAGCCCCAGCATTTT. This gives the protein CASSLVGTFSSIYQPQHF.